The clone carrying this TCR beta chain was recorded once. The data originate from a study of blood T cell repertoires in COVID-19. The table came from immunoSEQ multiplex PCR; TCRdb's copy has only in-frame clones and leaves some out. The data contain hundreds of thousands of clones, approximately 88% of them singletons. The CDR3 has 16 residues. Germline values: CDR1 MNHEY, CDR2 SMNVEV (reference sequence). Deletions cut 4 bases from V and 3 bases from J, with 19 bases between. This TCR derives from a man aged 35 to 55 with acute or convalescent COVID-19. V and J are TRBV27 and TRBJ2-7, with D possibly TRBD2 on 5 matching bases. The sequenced sample was peripheral blood. This CDR3 reads CASSWSLDWSHYEQYF. The CDR3 region has the DNA TGTGCCAGCAGTTGGTCACTGGACTGGAGCCACTACGAGCAGTACTTC.